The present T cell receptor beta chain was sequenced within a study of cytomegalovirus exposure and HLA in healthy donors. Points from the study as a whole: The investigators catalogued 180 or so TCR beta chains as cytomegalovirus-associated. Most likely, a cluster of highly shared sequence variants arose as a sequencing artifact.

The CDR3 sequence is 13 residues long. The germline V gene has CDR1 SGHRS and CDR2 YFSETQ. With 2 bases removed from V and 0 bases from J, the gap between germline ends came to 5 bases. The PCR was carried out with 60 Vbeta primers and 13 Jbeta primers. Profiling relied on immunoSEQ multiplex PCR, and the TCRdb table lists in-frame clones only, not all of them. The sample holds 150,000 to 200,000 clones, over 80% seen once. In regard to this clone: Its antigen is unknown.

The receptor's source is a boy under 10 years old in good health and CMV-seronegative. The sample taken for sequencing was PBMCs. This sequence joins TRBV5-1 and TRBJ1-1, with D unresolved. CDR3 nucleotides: TGCGCCAGCAGCTTTAATATGAACACTGAAGCTTTCTTT. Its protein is CASSFNMNTEAFF. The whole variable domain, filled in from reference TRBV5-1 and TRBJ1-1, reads KAGVTQTPRYLIKTRGQQVTLSCSPISGHRSVSWYQQTPGQGLQFLFEYFSETQRNKGNFPGRFSGRQFSNSRSEMNVSTLELGDSALYLCASSFNMNTEAFFGQGTRLTVV.